One sample yielded the 29 T cell receptor beta chains listed below, sequenced in a study of T-cell reconstitution after alpha-beta-depleted transplantation in children. Preparing the TCRbeta library involved the use of unique molecular identifiers. TCRdb passed the PCR reads through MiXCR, listing each CDR3 protein once. The profile shows more than 100,000 distinct CDR3 sequences, 23% of them singletons. The input for sequencing was PBMCs, mostly from graft donor cells, taken 180 days after TCRalphabeta/CD19-depleted stem cell transplant. Receptors originate from a male patient aged 2-15 years who had a stem cell transplant for chronic granulomatous disease, so the T cells may come from the graft donor.

V gene TRBV6-1 combines with J gene TRBJ1-6; the D is unclear. Trimming stripped 1 base from V and 9 bases from J, with 13 bases between. Per germline, CDR1 MNHNS and CDR2 SASEGT. The CDR3 contains 15 residues. The CDR3 DNA sequence: TGTGCCAGCAGTGAAGGGACCCCTAAGGGTTCACCCCTCCACTTT. As protein: CASSEGTPKGSPLHF.

Turning to this clonotype: It is likely a read error, because the conserved phenylalanine at the end of the CDR3 is missing. This chain connects TRBV29-1 to TRBJ2-7, with D unclear. This CDR3 contains 14 residues. Trimming stripped 4 bases from V and 3 bases from J, with 16 bases between. Germline V gene sequence: CDR1 SQVTM, CDR2 ANQGSEA. CDR3 protein: CSVGSGSRGYEQYL. CDR3 DNA sequence: TGCAGCGTTGGATCCGGGTCCCGAGGCTACGAGCAGTACTTG.

This clonotype has a count of ten or more. The chain links TRBV29-1 to TRBJ1-5; 7 bases are shared with TRBD1. The CDR3 consists of 17 residues. CDR1 and CDR2 (germline): SQVTM, ANQGSEA. Trimming at V came to 8 bases and at J to 5 bases, leaving 21 bases not matched to a gene. This CDR3 is CSTEGAGKGLEDQPQHF. In DNA, the CDR3 is TGCAGCACAGAGGGGGCAGGGAAGGGCTTGGAGGATCAGCCCCAGCATTTT.

A few counts support this clonotype. The chain is built from TRBV12-3 or TRBV12-4 and TRBJ1-6; D is unclear. The CDR3 sequence is 11 residues long. V was cut by 3 bases and J by 13 bases, with 7 bases left in between. CDR3 coding DNA: TGTGCCAGCAGTTTTAGAGGGCCCCTCCACTTT. Its translation: CASSFRGPLHF.

This clonotype showed up just a few times. The CDR3 reads CAISDRDRTYTGELFF. The CDR3 DNA is TGTGCCATCAGTGATCGGGACAGGACCTACACCGGGGAGCTGTTTTTT. The chain carries TRBV10-3 and TRBJ2-2; 8 bases are shared with TRBD1. CDR3 length: 16 amino acids. Germline CDR1 is ENHRY and CDR2 is SYGVKD. V dropped 3 bases and J dropped 3; count of bases not matched to a gene: 6.

V and J are TRBV6-1 and TRBJ2-1, with D possibly being TRBD1 or TRBD2 (5 bases each). Looked up from germline, CDR1 is MNHNS and CDR2 is SASEGT. Trimming left V 5 bases short and J 0 bases short, with 14 bases between. The CDR3 covers 16 residues. For the CDR3, the DNA is TGTGCCAGCAGTAATAGAGGGGAGAGCTCCTACAATGAGCAGTTCTTC. This encodes CASSNRGESSYNEQFF.

The chain links TRBV12-3 or TRBV12-4 to TRBJ2-2; D gene ambiguous. V lost 5 bases and J 7 bases, leaving 11 bases between the germline ends. The CDR3 runs to 13 residues. The chain's CDR3 is CASSPYRDGELFF. The CDR3 nucleotides read TGTGCCAGCAGTCCCTACAGAGACGGGGAGCTGTTTTTT.

This chain uses TRBV29-1 with TRBJ2-3, with D possibly matching TRBD1 (6 bases). With 4 bases removed from V and 5 bases from J, the gap between germline ends came to 22 bases. Germline loops: CDR1 SQVTM, CDR2 ANQGSEA. The CDR3 length is 16 residues. CDR3 nucleotides: TGCAGCGTTGGGGGGCTTGCAGGGAAAAACAAAGATACGCAGTATTTT. Its protein product is CSVGGLAGKNKDTQYF.

This clonotype has a count of ten or more. The CDR3 loop is CATGDFGTYEQYF. The DNA of the CDR3 is TGTGCCACCGGGGACTTCGGCACCTACGAGCAGTACTTC. This chain joins TRBV15 and TRBJ2-7, with D possibly being TRBD2 (6 bases). This CDR3 is built from 13 residues. The V gene's germline CDR1 is LNHNV and CDR2 YYDKDF (reference sequence). The germline V and J ends were trimmed by 8 bases and 2 bases, with 13 bases remaining between them.

The V call is TRBV5-5, the J call TRBJ2-4; D may correspond to TRBD1 or TRBD2 (6 bases each). The germline V and J ends were trimmed by 4 bases and 2 bases, with 19 bases remaining between them. This CDR3 comprises 17 residues. CDR1 SGHKS and CDR2 YYEKEE come from the germline V gene (reference sequence). The CDR3 DNA reads as TGTGCCAGCAGCGAGCGTAGGGGGGCTTGGTCCAAAAACATTCAGTACTTC. It translates to CASSERRGAWSKNIQYF.

This clonotype was seen once. The V call is TRBV6-2 or TRBV6-3, the J call TRBJ2-2; D is ambiguous. V lost 7 bases to trimming and J lost 5 bases, with 11 bases between them. Germline V lookup: CDR1 MNHEY, CDR2 SVGEGT. The CDR3 runs 13 residues. Written as DNA, the CDR3 is TGTGCCAGCAAGTTTGGGGAAACCGGGGAGCTGTTTTTT. It yields the protein CASKFGETGELFF.

This chain links TRBV10-3 with TRBJ2-7; no reliable D call. The CDR3 totals 11 residues. CDR1 and CDR2 from the germline V gene are ENHRY and SYGVKD. V lost 3 bases and J 6 bases, leaving 6 bases between the germline ends. In DNA form, the CDR3 reads TGTGCCATCAGTGAACTCTCCGAGCAGTACTTC. This sequence encodes CAISELSEQYF.

The table lists this clonotype with many counts. V gene TRBV12-3 or TRBV12-4 combines with J gene TRBJ1-5; D possibly corresponds to TRBD1 (6 bases). Trimming removed 3 bases at V and 3 bases at J, with 12 bases between. CDR3 size: 15 residues. The CDR3 region is CASSFSQGPNQPQHF. DNA of the CDR3: TGTGCCAGCAGTTTTTCACAGGGACCCAATCAGCCCCAGCATTTT.

This clonotype was counted only a few times. Here the CDR3 DNA reads TGTGCCAGCAGGCGAGGGGAGAACACTGAAGCTTTCTTT. Its translation: CASRRGENTEAFF. The genes are TRBV25-1 and TRBJ1-1; D perhaps matches TRBD1 (5 bases). There are 13 residues in the CDR3. V lost 6 bases to trimming and J lost 1 base, with 9 bases between them. The V gene's germline CDR1 is MGHDK and CDR2 SYGVNS.

This clonotype was counted a few times. The genes are TRBV29-1 and TRBJ1-2; a possible D gene is TRBD1 (6 bases). This CDR3 has 13 residues. Per the germline V gene, CDR1 is SQVTM and CDR2 is ANQGSEA. The V end was cut by 3 bases, the J end by 3 bases, with 11 bases between. The CDR3 bases are TGCAGCGTTGACGGGGGCGATGACTATGGCTACACCTTC. This gives the protein CSVDGGDDYGYTF. The full variable domain, its missing parts supplied by reference TRBV29-1 and TRBJ1-2, is SAVISQKPSRDICQRGTSLTIQCQVDSQVTMMFWYRQQPGQSLTLIATANQGSEATYESGFVIDKFPISRPNLTFSTLTVSNMSPEDSSIYLCSVDGGDDYGYTFGSGTRLTVV.

This chain connects TRBV5-6 to TRBJ2-5, with D unresolved. CDR3 length: 11 residues. The V end was cut by 2 bases, the J end by 5 bases, with 4 bases between. CDR1 and CDR2 from the germline V gene are SGHDT and YYEEEE. CDR3 region: CASSFDETQYF. CDR3 in DNA: TGTGCCAGCAGCTTCGACGAGACCCAGTACTTC.

This clonotype has a count of ten or more. CDR3 bases: TGCGCCAGCAGCTTTAGGGGCGGCGAGCAGTACTTC. Translation: CASSFRGGEQYF. The chain joins TRBV5-1 to TRBJ2-7, with D possibly matching TRBD1 (5 bases). CDR3 length equals 12 residues. V gave up 2 bases and J gave up 6 bases, with 9 bases separating them. Per germline, CDR1 SGHRS and CDR2 YFSETQ.

The sample holds many counts of this clonotype. The V gene is TRBV9, the J gene TRBJ2-2; D unclear. The ends were cut back, 1 base at V and 4 bases at J, with 11 bases in the middle. CDR3 length: 15 amino acids. Germline lookup yields CDR1 SGDLS and CDR2 YYNGEE. The CDR3 loop is CASSVRALGTGELFF. For the CDR3, the DNA is TGTGCCAGCAGCGTAAGAGCATTGGGCACCGGGGAGCTGTTTTTT.

This rearrangement joins TRBV12-3 or TRBV12-4 to TRBJ2-7, with unresolved D. V was clipped by 3 bases and J by 2 bases, with 11 bases between them. The CDR3 loop spans 14 amino acids. CDR3 region: CASSFGSITYEQYF. The CDR3 DNA follows: TGTGCCAGCAGTTTTGGCTCGATTACCTACGAGCAGTACTTC.

This clonotype has ten or more counts. The gene calls are TRBV20-1 and TRBJ1-1; 8 bases are a match to TRBD1. J gave up 0 bases and V 6 bases, and 12 bases lay outside the gene matches. The CDR3 loop spans 16 amino acids. In germline, CDR1 is DFQATT, CDR2 SNEGSKA (reference sequence). CDR3 sequence: CSATSTGDLMNTEAFF. In DNA form, the CDR3 reads TGCAGTGCAACCTCGACAGGGGACCTTATGAACACTGAAGCTTTCTTT.

This clonotype was counted many times. The chain combines TRBV29-1 with TRBJ2-1; unclear D gene. The CDR3 covers 11 residues. Germline CDR1 and CDR2: SQVTM and ANQGSEA. Trimming removed 4 bases at V and 14 bases at J, with 15 bases between. CDR3 sequence: CSVAHKFQEFF. In DNA, the CDR3 is TGCAGCGTTGCCCACAAGTTCCAAGAGTTCTTC.

This sequence joins TRBV18 and TRBJ2-1; D may be TRBD2 (5 bases). Trimming took off 3 bases at V and 5 bases at J, with 11 bases between the two ends. There are 14 residues in the CDR3. Germline CDR1 reads KGHSH; CDR2 reads LQKENI. Here the CDR3 DNA reads TGTGCCAGCTCACCGACGGGAACCCACAATGAGCAGTTCTTC. This sequence encodes CASSPTGTHNEQFF.

V gene TRBV7-9 combines with J gene TRBJ2-2; D uncertain. The CDR3 consists of 14 residues. Germline CDR1 is SEHNR and CDR2 is FQNEAQ (reference sequence). The ends were cut back, 1 base at V and 5 bases at J, with 8 bases in the middle. The CDR3 sequence: CASSLGSRTGELFF. Written as DNA, the CDR3 is TGTGCCAGCAGCTTAGGCTCCCGGACCGGGGAGCTGTTTTTT.

This clonotype was counted ten times or more. The rearrangement links TRBV9 to TRBJ2-1; unclear D gene. In germline, CDR1 is SGDLS, CDR2 YYNGEE. V lost 0 bases, J lost 3 bases, and 10 bases lay in between. CDR3 size: 15 residues. CDR3: CASSVDEPHYNEQFF. The CDR3 coding sequence is TGTGCCAGCAGCGTAGATGAACCCCACTACAATGAGCAGTTCTTC.

The table lists this clonotype with many counts. In nucleotides, the CDR3 is TGTGCCAGCTCACGGGACTCACCGGGGTATGAAAAACTGTTTTTT. Translating it yields CASSRDSPGYEKLFF. The V call is TRBV18, the J call TRBJ1-4; a possible D gene is TRBD1 (5 bases). The CDR3 covers 15 residues. The V end was cut by 4 bases, the J end by 6 bases, with 15 bases between. Germline V gene data show CDR1 as KGHSH and CDR2 as LQKENI.

This clonotype occurred a few times. The V and J genes are TRBV29-1 and TRBJ1-4, with 8 bases matching TRBD1. Germline loops: CDR1 SQVTM, CDR2 ANQGSEA. V was clipped by 7 bases and J by 6 bases; unmatched bases: 7. The CDR3 spans 13 residues. This CDR3 reads CSASGQADEKLFF. The DNA for the CDR3 is TGCAGCGCCTCGGGACAGGCTGATGAAAAACTGTTTTTT.

The V gene is TRBV9, the J gene TRBJ2-1, with 8 bases fitting TRBD2. The trim removed 0 bases at V and 5 bases at J, leaving 10 bases unmatched. The CDR3 has 17 amino acids. The germline CDR1 and CDR2 sequences are SGDLS and YYNGEE. The CDR3 bases are TGTGCCAGCAGCGTAGAGGGTTGGCTAGCGGGTGACAATGAGCAGTTCTTC. It yields the protein CASSVEGWLAGDNEQFF.

There are many counts of this clonotype. This chain uses TRBV20-1 with TRBJ2-1; D may be TRBD2 (5 bases). CDR1 and CDR2 from the germline V gene are DFQATT and SNEGSKA (reference sequence). Trimming took 5 bases from V and 6 from J, leaving 17 bases between them. The CDR3 extends over 14 amino acids. The CDR3 DNA follows: TGCAGTGCTTTAAGTGGCTTAGGAGGCAATGAGCAGTTCTTC. This gives the protein CSALSGLGGNEQFF.

This clonotype was seen at least ten times. The chain recombines TRBV20-1 with TRBJ2-7; either TRBD1 or TRBD2 may supply D (5 bases each). Trimming cost V 6 bases and J 2 bases, with 8 bases left between them. The germline V gene has CDR1 DFQATT and CDR2 SNEGSKA (reference sequence). This CDR3 contains 11 residues. CDR3 coding DNA: TGCAGTGCCGAGGGACCCTACGAGCAGTACTTC. Translated: CSAEGPYEQYF.